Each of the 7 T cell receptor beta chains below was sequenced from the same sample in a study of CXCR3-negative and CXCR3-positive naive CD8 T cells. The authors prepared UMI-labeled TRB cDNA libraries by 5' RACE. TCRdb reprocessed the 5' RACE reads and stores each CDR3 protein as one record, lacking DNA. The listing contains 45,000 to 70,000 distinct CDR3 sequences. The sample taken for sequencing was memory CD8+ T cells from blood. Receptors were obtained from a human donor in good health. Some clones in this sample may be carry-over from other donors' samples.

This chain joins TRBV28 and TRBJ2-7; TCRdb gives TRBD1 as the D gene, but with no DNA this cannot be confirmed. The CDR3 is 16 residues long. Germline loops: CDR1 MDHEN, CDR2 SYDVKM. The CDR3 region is CASSFADGVGVYEQYF.

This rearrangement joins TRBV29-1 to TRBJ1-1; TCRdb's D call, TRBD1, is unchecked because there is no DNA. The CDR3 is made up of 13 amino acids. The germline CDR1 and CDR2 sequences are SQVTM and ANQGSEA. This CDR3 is CSGGGREGTEAFF.

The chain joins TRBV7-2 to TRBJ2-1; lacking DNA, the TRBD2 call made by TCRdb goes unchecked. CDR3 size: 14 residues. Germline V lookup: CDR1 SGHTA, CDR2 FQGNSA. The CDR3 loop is CASSGGPTYNEQLF.

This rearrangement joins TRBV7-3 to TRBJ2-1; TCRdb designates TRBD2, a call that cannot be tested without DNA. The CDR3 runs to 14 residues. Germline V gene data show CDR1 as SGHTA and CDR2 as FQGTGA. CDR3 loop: CASSLGTSNNEQFF.

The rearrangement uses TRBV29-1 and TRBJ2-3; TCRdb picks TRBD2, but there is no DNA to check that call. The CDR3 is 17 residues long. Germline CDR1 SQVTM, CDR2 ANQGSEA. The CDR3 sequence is CSAEGGGGLTRVDTQYF.

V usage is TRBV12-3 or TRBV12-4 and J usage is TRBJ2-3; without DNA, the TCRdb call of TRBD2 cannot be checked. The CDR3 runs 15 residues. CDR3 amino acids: CASSLVGRSTDTQYF.

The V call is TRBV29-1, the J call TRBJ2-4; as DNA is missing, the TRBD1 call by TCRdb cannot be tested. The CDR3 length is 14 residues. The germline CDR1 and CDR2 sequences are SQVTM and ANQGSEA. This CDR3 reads CSVTGTWAKNIQYF.